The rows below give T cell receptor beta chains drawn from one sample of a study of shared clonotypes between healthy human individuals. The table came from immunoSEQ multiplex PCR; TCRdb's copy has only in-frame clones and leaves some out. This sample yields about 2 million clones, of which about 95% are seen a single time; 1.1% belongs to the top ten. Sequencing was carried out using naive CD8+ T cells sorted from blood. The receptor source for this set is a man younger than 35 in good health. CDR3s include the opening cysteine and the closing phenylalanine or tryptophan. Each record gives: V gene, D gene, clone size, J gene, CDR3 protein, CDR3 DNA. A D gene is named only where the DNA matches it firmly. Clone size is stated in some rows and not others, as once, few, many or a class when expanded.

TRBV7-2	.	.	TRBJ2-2	CASSSVPSGELFF	TGTGCCAGCAGCTCTGTCCCCTCAGGGGAGCTGTTTTTT
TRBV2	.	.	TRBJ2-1	CASSEASGVYNEQFF	TGTGCCAGCAGTGAAGCGTCGGGCGTATACAATGAGCAGTTCTTC
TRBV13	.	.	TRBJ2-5	CASSAGAEEETQYF	TGTGCCAGCAGCGCGGGTGCGGAAGAAGAGACCCAGTACTTC
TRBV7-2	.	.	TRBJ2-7	CASSLVGGGDEQYF	TGTGCCAGCAGCTTAGTAGGGGGCGGGGACGAGCAGTACTTC
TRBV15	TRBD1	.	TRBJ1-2	CATSTYTGANGYTF	TGTGCCACCAGCACCTATACAGGGGCAAATGGCTACACCTTC
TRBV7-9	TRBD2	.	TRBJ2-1	CASSPVLLAGGNNEQFF	TGTGCCAGCAGCCCCGTTCTACTAGCGGGGGGAAACAATGAGCAGTTCTTC
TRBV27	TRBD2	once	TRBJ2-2	CASSPSGDDTGELFF	TGTGCCAGCAGTCCCAGCGGGGACGACACCGGGGAGCTGTTTTTT
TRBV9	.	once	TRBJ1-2	CASSPDGVNDGYTF	TGTGCCAGCAGCCCAGACGGAGTCAACGATGGCTACACCTTC
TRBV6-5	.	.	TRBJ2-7	CASSYRPGHEQYF	TGTGCCAGCAGTTACCGCCCAGGCCACGAGCAGTACTTC
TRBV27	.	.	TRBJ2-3	CASSPLAAGSAETDTQYF	TGTGCCAGCAGTCCACTAGCTGCGGGGTCGGCGGAGACAGATACGCAGTATTTT
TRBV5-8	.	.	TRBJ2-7	CASSSGSRYEQYF	TGTGCCAGCAGCTCGGGGAGTCGGTACGAGCAGTACTTC
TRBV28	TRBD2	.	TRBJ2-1	CASTMSGAYNEQFF	TGTGCCAGCACCATGAGCGGGGCCTACAATGAGCAGTTCTTC
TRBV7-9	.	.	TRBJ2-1	CASSPPSPPPNEQFF	TGTGCCAGCAGCCCACCCTCCCCCCCGCCAAATGAGCAGTTCTTC
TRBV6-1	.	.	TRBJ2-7	CATGLLTTPHYEQYF	TGTGCCACTGGACTTCTTACAACCCCTCACTACGAGCAGTACTTC
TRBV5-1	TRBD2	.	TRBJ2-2	CASSWTSTSGELFF	TGCGCCAGCAGCTGGACTAGTACTAGTGGGGAGCTGTTTTTT
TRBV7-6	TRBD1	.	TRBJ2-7	CASSQWTGDSYEQYF	TGTGCCAGCAGCCAATGGACAGGCGATTCCTACGAGCAGTACTTC
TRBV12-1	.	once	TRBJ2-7	CASSSPPSFHEQYF	TGTGCCAGCAGCTCCCCCCCAAGTTTCCACGAGCAGTACTTC
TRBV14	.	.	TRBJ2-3	CASRQYQEASSTDTQYF	TGTGCCAGCAGACAATATCAGGAGGCTTCTAGCACAGATACGCAGTATTTT
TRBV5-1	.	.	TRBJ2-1	CASSLERQVGSYNEQFF	TGCGCCAGCAGCTTGGAGAGGCAGGTTGGGTCCTACAATGAGCAGTTCTTC
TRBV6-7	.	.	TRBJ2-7	CASKRGFFSYEQYF	TGTGCCAGCAAAAGGGGGTTCTTCTCCTACGAGCAGTACTTC
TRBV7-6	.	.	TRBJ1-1	CASSLRRGEAFF	TGTGCCAGCAGCCTCCGACGAGGTGAAGCTTTCTTT
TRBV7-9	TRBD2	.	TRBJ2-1	CASSLGTSGKANEQFF	TGTGCCAGCAGCTTAGGTACTAGCGGGAAAGCAAATGAGCAGTTCTTC
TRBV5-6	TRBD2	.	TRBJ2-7	CASSSGLAGYEQYF	TGTGCCAGCAGCTCCGGACTAGCGGGATACGAGCAGTACTTC
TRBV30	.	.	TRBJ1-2	CAWRPQGYGYTF	TGTGCCTGGAGACCCCAAGGTTATGGCTACACCTTC
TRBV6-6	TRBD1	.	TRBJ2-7	CASSLGQGGEQYF	TGTGCCAGCAGCCTGGGACAGGGTGGAGAGCAGTACTTC
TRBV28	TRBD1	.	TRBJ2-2	CATAPGQGVGELFF	TGTGCCACCGCTCCGGGACAGGGCGTCGGGGAGCTGTTTTTT
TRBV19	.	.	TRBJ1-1	CASSKREAESMNTEAFF	TGTGCCAGTAGTAAGAGGGAAGCCGAGTCGATGAACACTGAAGCTTTCTTT
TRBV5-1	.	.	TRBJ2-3	CASSLSSGGSTDTQYF	TGCGCCAGCAGCTTAAGTTCCGGCGGTAGCACAGATACGCAGTATTTT
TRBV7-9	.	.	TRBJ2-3	CASSLVRIDSDTQYF	TGTGCCAGCAGCTTAGTAAGGATAGATTCAGATACGCAGTATTTT
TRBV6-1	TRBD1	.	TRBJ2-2	CASSEFEDRVYTGELFF	TGTGCCAGCAGTGAATTCGAGGACAGGGTGTACACCGGGGAGCTGTTTTTT
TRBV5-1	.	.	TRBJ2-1	CASSLFPEDNEQFF	TGCGCCAGCAGCTTGTTCCCCGAGGACAATGAGCAGTTCTTC
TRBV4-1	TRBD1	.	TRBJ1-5	CASSTGQGANQPQHF	TGCGCCAGCAGCACGGGACAGGGGGCAAATCAGCCCCAGCATTTT
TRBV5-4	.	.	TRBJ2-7	CASSLAPSSYEQYF	TGTGCCAGCAGCTTGGCGCCGAGCTCCTACGAGCAGTACTTC
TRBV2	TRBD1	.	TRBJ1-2	CASRQGDYGYTF	TGTGCCAGCAGACAGGGGGACTATGGCTACACCTTC
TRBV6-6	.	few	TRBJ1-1	CASSYTQGSTEAFF	TGTGCCAGCAGTTACACTCAGGGGAGTACTGAAGCTTTCTTT
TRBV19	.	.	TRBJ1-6	CASTDDQSSYNSPLHF	TGTGCCAGTACGGACGACCAAAGCTCCTATAATTCACCCCTCCACTTT
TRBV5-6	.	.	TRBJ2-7	CASSLYAPPAEQYF	TGTGCCAGCAGCTTGTATGCCCCTCCCGCCGAGCAGTACTTC
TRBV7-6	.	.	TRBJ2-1	CAISAGRSSYNEQFF	TGTGCCATCTCGGCGGGGAGAAGCTCCTACAATGAGCAGTTCTTC
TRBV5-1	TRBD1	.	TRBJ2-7	CASSWGTGAASYEQYF	TGCGCCAGCAGCTGGGGGACAGGAGCTGCCTCCTACGAGCAGTACTTC
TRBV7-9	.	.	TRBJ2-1	CASRLHGTLNEQFF	TGTGCCAGCAGACTTCATGGGACTCTGAATGAGCAGTTCTTC
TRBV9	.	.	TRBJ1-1	CASSVVSQAEAFF	TGTGCCAGCAGCGTAGTATCGCAGGCTGAAGCTTTCTTT